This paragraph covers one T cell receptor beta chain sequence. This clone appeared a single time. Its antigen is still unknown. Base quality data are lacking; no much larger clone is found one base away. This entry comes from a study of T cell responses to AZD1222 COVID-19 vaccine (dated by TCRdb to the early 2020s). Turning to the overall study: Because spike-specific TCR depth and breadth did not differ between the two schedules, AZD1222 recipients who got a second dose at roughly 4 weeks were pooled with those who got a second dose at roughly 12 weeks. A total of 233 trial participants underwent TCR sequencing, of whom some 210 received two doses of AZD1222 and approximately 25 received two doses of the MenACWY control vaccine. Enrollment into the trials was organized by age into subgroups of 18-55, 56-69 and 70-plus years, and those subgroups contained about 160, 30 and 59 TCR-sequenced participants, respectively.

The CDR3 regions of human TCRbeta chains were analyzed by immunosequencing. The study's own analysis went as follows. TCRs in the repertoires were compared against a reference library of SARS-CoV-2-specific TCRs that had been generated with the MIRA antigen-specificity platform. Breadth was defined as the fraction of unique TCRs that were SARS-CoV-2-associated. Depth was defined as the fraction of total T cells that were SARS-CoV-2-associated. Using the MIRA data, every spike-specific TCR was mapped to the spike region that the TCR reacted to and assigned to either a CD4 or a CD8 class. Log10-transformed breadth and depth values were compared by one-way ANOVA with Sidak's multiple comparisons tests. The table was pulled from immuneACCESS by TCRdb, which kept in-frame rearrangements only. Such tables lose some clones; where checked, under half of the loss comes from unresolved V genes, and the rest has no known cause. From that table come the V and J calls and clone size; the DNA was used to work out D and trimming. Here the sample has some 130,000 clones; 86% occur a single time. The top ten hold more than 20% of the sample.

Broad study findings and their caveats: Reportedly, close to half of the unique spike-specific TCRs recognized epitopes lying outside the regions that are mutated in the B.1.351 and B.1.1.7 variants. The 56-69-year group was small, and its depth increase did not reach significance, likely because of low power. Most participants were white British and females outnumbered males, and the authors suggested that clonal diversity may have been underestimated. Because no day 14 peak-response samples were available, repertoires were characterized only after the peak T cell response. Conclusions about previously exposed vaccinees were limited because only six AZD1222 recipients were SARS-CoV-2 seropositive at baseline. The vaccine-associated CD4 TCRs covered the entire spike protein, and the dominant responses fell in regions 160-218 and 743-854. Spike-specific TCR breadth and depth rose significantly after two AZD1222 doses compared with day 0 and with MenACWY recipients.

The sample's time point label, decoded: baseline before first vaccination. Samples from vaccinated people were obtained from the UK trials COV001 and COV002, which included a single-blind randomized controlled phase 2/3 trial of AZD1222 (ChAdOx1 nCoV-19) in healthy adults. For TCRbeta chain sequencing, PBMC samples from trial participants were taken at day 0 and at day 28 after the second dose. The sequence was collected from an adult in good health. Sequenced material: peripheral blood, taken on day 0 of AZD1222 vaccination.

The CDR3 region has the sequence CASSPSRASYEQYF. The bases are TGTGCCAGCAGCCCGAGTAGGGCTAGCTACGAGCAGTACTTC. The rearrangement joined TRBV11-3 to TRBJ2-7, with the D segment identity uncertain. V loses 5 bases, J loses 3 bases, and the germline ends lie 14 bases apart. Sequences SGHNT (CDR1) and YENEEA (CDR2) are obtained from the germline V gene. Its CDR3 holds 14 amino acids, cysteine through phenylalanine. The sequence is cut down to CDR3 DNA, 42 bases in frame from base 1.